A single sample is the source of the 25 T cell receptor beta chains below, sequenced in a study of blood T cell repertoires in COVID-19. The method was immunoSEQ multiplex PCR; TCRdb's version includes in-frame clones alone and lacks a portion of them. Among fewer than 300,000 clones listed, 75% to 90% were seen once. The sequenced material came from PBMCs or T cells enriched from blood (not recorded which). The receptor source for this set is a woman in her 30s who had recovered from COVID-19.

The rearrangement uses TRBV13 and TRBJ1-3, with D unresolved. The V gene's germline CDR1 is PRHDT and CDR2 FYEKMQ (reference sequence). The V and J ends lost 5 bases and 4 bases respectively, with 12 bases between them. This CDR3 spans 14 amino acids. The CDR3 here is CASSPSVVGNTIYF. CDR3 nucleotides: TGTGCCAGCAGCCCCAGCGTGGTAGGAAACACCATATATTTT.

The chain is built from TRBV11-2 and TRBJ2-1, with 10 bases that match TRBD2. The germline V gene encodes CDR1 SGHAT and CDR2 FQNNGV. CDR3 length: 16 residues. The J segment lost 3 bases and the V segment lost 0 bases, leaving 2 bases of the junction unmatched. The CDR3 here is CASSLDSGRLYNEQFF. CDR3 in DNA: TGTGCCAGCAGCTTAGATAGCGGGAGGCTCTACAATGAGCAGTTCTTC.

The rearrangement joins TRBV19 to TRBJ1-6; tentative D call: TRBD1 (5 bases). Trimming took off 5 bases at V and 13 bases at J, with 21 bases between the two ends. Germline CDR1 is LNHDA and CDR2 is SQIVND (reference sequence). The CDR3 is 15 amino acids. CDR3 sequence: CASSPAGTASGPLHF. CDR3 nucleotide sequence: TGTGCCAGTAGTCCCGCGGGGACTGCTTCCGGGCCCCTCCACTTT.

This clone was seen a few times. The gene calls are TRBV11-3 and TRBJ2-1; 11 bases map to TRBD2. J gave up 10 bases and V 5 bases, and 4 bases lay outside the gene matches. The CDR3 loop spans 13 amino acids. Per the germline V gene, CDR1 is SGHNT and CDR2 is YENEEA. The chain's CDR3 is CASSLSGGEEQFF. The CDR3 DNA sequence: TGTGCCAGCAGCCTTAGCGGGGGGGAAGAGCAGTTCTTC.

V and J are TRBV6-6 and TRBJ2-1; no reliable D call. V shed 4 bases and J shed 6 bases, with 16 bases lying between them. There are 15 residues in the CDR3. Germline-derived CDR1 and CDR2 are MNHNY and SVGAGI (reference sequence). The CDR3 nucleotides are TGTGCCAGCAGTTGGCAGGATCCCAGTCTCAATGAGCAGTTCTTC. It yields the protein CASSWQDPSLNEQFF.

This clone was counted once. The CDR3 nucleotides are TGTGCCAGCAGCGACGAACAGGTGAGAGTAAGTAATGAGCAGTTCTTC. Translated: CASSDEQVRVSNEQFF. The rearrangement links TRBV5-5 to TRBJ2-1; the D gene is possibly TRBD1 (5 bases). Trimming pared 4 bases from V and 7 bases from J, leaving 21 bases between. The CDR3 loop spans 16 amino acids. The germline V gene encodes CDR1 SGHKS and CDR2 YYEKEE (reference sequence).

This sequence joins TRBV3-1 (or the pseudogene TRBV3-2) and TRBJ2-3; D is possibly TRBD1 (6 bases). The germline V gene encodes CDR1 LGHDT and CDR2 YNNKEL (reference sequence). The CDR3 totals 14 residues. With 8 bases removed from V and 0 bases from J, the gap between germline ends came to 12 bases. The chain's CDR3 is CASDSTGSTDTQYF. The DNA for the CDR3 is TGTGCCAGCGATTCTACAGGGAGCACAGATACGCAGTATTTT.

The rearrangement uses TRBV5-4 and TRBJ1-2; perhaps TRBD1 as D (6 bases). The CDR3 totals 13 residues. V was cut by 4 bases and J by 4 bases, with 11 bases left in between. Germline V gene sequence: CDR1 SGHNT, CDR2 YYREEE (reference sequence). CDR3 region: CASSMDSSYGYTF. As DNA, the CDR3 is TGTGCCAGCAGCATGGACAGCTCCTATGGCTACACCTTC. Variable domain in full (rest from reference TRBV5-4 and TRBJ1-2): ETGVTQSPTHLIKTRGQQVTLRCSSQSGHNTVSWYQQALGQGPQFIFQYYREEENGRGNFPPRFSGLQFPNYSSELNVNALELDDSALYLCASSMDSSYGYTFGSGTRLTVV.

The chain recombines TRBV4-1 with TRBJ1-2; perhaps TRBD1 as D (6 bases). The V gene lost 0 bases and the J gene lost 0 bases, with 14 bases spanning the gap. Germline CDR1 MGHRA, CDR2 YSYEKL. The CDR3 length is 17 residues. The CDR3 sequence: CASSQDSGVLTNYGYTF. The DNA of the CDR3 is TGCGCCAGCAGCCAAGATTCAGGGGTACTAACTAACTATGGCTACACCTTC.

V is TRBV29-1 and J is TRBJ1-5, with 8 nucleotides matching TRBD1. Germline V gene sequence: CDR1 SQVTM, CDR2 ANQGSEA. This CDR3 is built from 13 residues. The junction had 6 bases not matched to a gene; V was cut back by 4 bases and J by 7 bases. In DNA, the CDR3 is TGCAGCGTTGGACAGGGGATGGGGCAGCCCCAGCATTTT. It specifies CSVGQGMGQPQHF.

This chain links TRBV27 with TRBJ1-5; D call uncertain. Germline values: CDR1 MNHEY, CDR2 SMNVEV (reference sequence). The V end lost 5 bases, the J end lost 6 bases, and 8 bases lay between the germline ends. The CDR3 covers 12 residues. In DNA, the CDR3 is TGTGCCAGCAGTCCCCCGGGTCAGCCCCAGCATTTT. It is translated as CASSPPGQPQHF.

The chain carries TRBV5-5 and TRBJ1-3, with D possibly matching TRBD1 (6 bases). Germline loops: CDR1 SGHKS, CDR2 YYEKEE (reference sequence). The CDR3 totals 13 residues. V was trimmed by 2 bases and J by 4 bases, leaving 7 bases between them. The CDR3 here is CASSFRGGNTIYF. CDR3 nucleotides: TGTGCCAGCAGCTTTAGGGGGGGAAACACCATATATTTT. Full variable domain (missing parts from reference TRBV5-5 and TRBJ1-3): DAGVTQSPTHLIKTRGQQVTLRCSPISGHKSVSWYQQVLGQGPQFIFQYYEKEERGRGNFPDRFSARQFPNYSSELNVNALLLGDSALYLCASSFRGGNTIYFGEGSWLTVV.

The rearrangement joins TRBV28 to TRBJ1-2; D not certain. The length of the CDR3 is 13 residues. The ends were cut back, 6 bases at V and 2 bases at J, with 10 bases in the middle. Germline V gene lookup returns CDR1 MDHEN and CDR2 SYDVKM. CDR3: CASRREANYGYTF. As DNA, the CDR3 is TGTGCCAGCAGGAGGGAGGCGAACTATGGCTACACCTTC.

The chain couples TRBV18 to TRBJ1-2; TRBD1 agrees at 8 bases. The V gene end was trimmed by 0 bases and the J gene end by 8 bases; junction bases not matched to a gene: 5. This CDR3 is 14 amino acids long. In germline, CDR1 is KGHSH, CDR2 LQKENI. CDR3 protein: CASSPPPTGVGYTF. CDR3 nucleotide sequence: TGTGCCAGCTCACCACCCCCGACAGGGGTGGGCTACACCTTC.

J is TRBJ2-7 and V is TRBV13; tentative D call: TRBD1 (6 bases). Per the germline V gene, CDR1 is PRHDT and CDR2 is FYEKMQ (reference sequence). V lost 5 bases, J lost 0 bases, and 14 bases lay in between. CDR3 length: 15 residues. The CDR3 loop reads CASSPGQLSSYEQYF. In DNA, the CDR3 is TGTGCCAGCAGCCCCGGACAGCTATCCTCCTACGAGCAGTACTTC.

This clone was counted once. The chain uses TRBV14 and TRBJ1-1; D unclear. V shed 0 bases and J shed 4 bases, with 15 bases lying between them. Germline V lookup: CDR1 SGHDN, CDR2 FVKESK. This CDR3 is built from 16 residues. Here the CDR3 DNA reads TGTGCCAGCAGCCAAGATCTCCGGGGAGGAGGCACTGAAGCTTTCTTT. This codes for CASSQDLRGGGTEAFF.

The genes are TRBV9 and TRBJ2-1; 11 bases fit TRBD2. The germline V gene encodes CDR1 SGDLS and CDR2 YYNGEE. The CDR3 spans 14 residues. V trimming: 7 bases; J trimming: 1 base; junction bases outside the gene matches: 1. CDR3 residues: CASRTSGSYNEQFF. Here the CDR3 DNA reads TGTGCCAGCCGGACTAGCGGGTCCTACAATGAGCAGTTCTTC. Combining the CDR3 with reference TRBV9 and TRBJ2-1 gives the whole variable domain DSGVTQTPKHLITATGQRVTLRCSPRSGDLSVYWYQQSLDQGLQFLIQYYNGEERAKGNILERFSAQQFPDLHSELNLSSLELGDSALYFCASRTSGSYNEQFFGPGTRLTVL.

The chain uses TRBV21-1 and TRBJ1-2. TRBV21-1 is a pseudogene segment. This CDR3 spans 17 amino acids. The CDR3 protein is CASSSPERELANYGYTF. The CDR3 DNA follows: TGTGCCAGCAGCTCCCCCGAACGGGAACTAGCTAACTATGGCTACACCTTC.

The chain combines TRBV25-1 with TRBJ2-3, with D possibly being TRBD1 (6 bases). Trimming removed 6 bases from V and 0 bases from J, with 16 bases in between. The CDR3 sequence is 16 residues long. Germline V gene data show CDR1 as MGHDK and CDR2 as SYGVNS. CDR3 nucleotides: TGTGCCAGCAGCGTCCGGGGAAGGGGGAGCACAGATACGCAGTATTTT. This gives the protein CASSVRGRGSTDTQYF.

The gene calls are TRBV28 and TRBJ2-5; TRBD2 is a possible D gene (7 bases). Germline assignment: CDR1 MDHEN and CDR2 SYDVKM. The CDR3 totals 16 residues. V lost 1 base and J 3 bases, leaving 15 bases between the germline ends. CDR3 DNA sequence: TGTGCCAGCAGTTTATTTTTGGCGGGGGCGAAAGAGACCCAGTACTTC. It codes for CASSLFLAGAKETQYF. The variable domain in full, with the rest retrieved from reference TRBV28 and TRBJ2-5, is DVKVTQSSRYLVKRTGEKVFLECVQDMDHENMFWYRQDPGLGLRLIYFSYDVKMKEKGDIPEGYSVSREKKERFSLILESASTNQTSMYLCASSLFLAGAKETQYFGPGTRLLVL.

This chain connects TRBV25-1 to TRBJ2-1; perhaps TRBD2 as D (7 bases). V was trimmed by 2 bases and J by 2 bases, leaving 13 bases between them. The CDR3 sequence is 16 residues long. Germline V gene sequence: CDR1 MGHDK, CDR2 SYGVNS. The CDR3: CASSEPSGGPYNEQFF. CDR3 coding DNA: TGTGCCAGCAGTGAACCCTCCGGGGGGCCCTACAATGAGCAGTTCTTC.

This clone has a handful of counts. V usage is TRBV18 and J usage is TRBJ1-5; D is undetermined. V was trimmed by 3 bases and J by 7 bases, leaving 10 bases between them. The CDR3 length is 13 residues. The V gene's germline CDR1 is KGHSH and CDR2 LQKENI. CDR3 region: CASSPRESQPQHF. The CDR3, as DNA: TGTGCCAGCTCACCGAGGGAAAGCCAGCCCCAGCATTTT.

The V gene is TRBV11-2, the J gene TRBJ2-2; TRBD2 matches at 7 bases. Germline loops: CDR1 SGHAT, CDR2 FQNNGV. The V gene end was trimmed by 0 bases and the J gene end by 2 bases; junction bases not matched to a gene: 3. The CDR3 has 16 residues. The CDR3 bases are TGTGCCAGCAGCTTAGACCGGGACTACAACACCGGGGAGCTGTTTTTT. This sequence encodes CASSLDRDYNTGELFF.

The rearrangement uses TRBV7-9 and TRBJ1-3; no reliable D call. Looked up from germline, CDR1 is SEHNR and CDR2 is FQNEAQ (reference sequence). The CDR3 is 16 residues long. With 3 bases removed from V and 0 bases from J, the gap between germline ends came to 12 bases. The CDR3 sequence: CASSFPLGASGNTIYF. CDR3 sequence (DNA): TGTGCCAGCAGCTTCCCCCTGGGAGCCTCTGGAAACACCATATATTTT. The whole variable domain, filled in from reference TRBV7-9 and TRBJ1-3, reads DTGVSQNPRHKITKRGQNVTFRCDPISEHNRLYWYRQTLGQGPEFLTYFQNEAQLEKSRLLSDRFSAERPKGSFSTLEIQRTEQGDSAMYLCASSFPLGASGNTIYFGEGSWLTVV.

This chain uses TRBV30 with TRBJ1-2; tentative D call: TRBD1 (5 bases). Between the trimmed V and J ends, which lost 0 bases and 7 bases, there was a span of 12 bases. This CDR3 has 13 residues. CDR1 and CDR2 from the germline V gene are GTSNPN and SVGIG (reference sequence). The CDR3 here is CAWSVLRGIGYTF. CDR3 bases: TGTGCCTGGAGTGTTTTAAGGGGCATTGGCTACACCTTC.